Sequencing of this TCR beta chain was carried out in a study of T cells in Graves' hyperthyroidism and ophthalmopathy. On the study more broadly: Peripheral blood was obtained at initial diagnosis, preceding any treatment.

There were TCR beta CDR3 regions amplified from RNA transcripts. When the TCR CDR3 underwent first-round RT-PCR, the HTBI primer set was used. TCRdb passed the multiplex PCR reads through MiXCR, listing each CDR3 protein once. This sample has around 250,000 distinct CDR3 sequences; over 15% occur once, and the top ten carry approximately 30%. V was clipped by 6 bases and J by 5 bases, with 10 bases between them. The germline CDR1 and CDR2 sequences are DFQATT and SNEGSKA (reference sequence). The length of the CDR3 is 12 residues. This clonotype was seen ten or more times. The antigen is undetermined. It was uncontrolled infection, other autoimmune disease, pregnancy or lactation that excluded patients. Study outcomes and limitations: Prediction of ophthalmopathy progression came a median around 6.1 months pre-onset.

Sequenced: blood. The TCR was taken from a young woman with Graves' ophthalmopathy. The gene calls are TRBV20-1 and TRBJ1-4; no clear D gene. The CDR3 here is CSATDGNEKLFF. Here the CDR3 DNA reads TGCAGTGCCACGGACGGGAATGAAAAACTGTTTTTT.